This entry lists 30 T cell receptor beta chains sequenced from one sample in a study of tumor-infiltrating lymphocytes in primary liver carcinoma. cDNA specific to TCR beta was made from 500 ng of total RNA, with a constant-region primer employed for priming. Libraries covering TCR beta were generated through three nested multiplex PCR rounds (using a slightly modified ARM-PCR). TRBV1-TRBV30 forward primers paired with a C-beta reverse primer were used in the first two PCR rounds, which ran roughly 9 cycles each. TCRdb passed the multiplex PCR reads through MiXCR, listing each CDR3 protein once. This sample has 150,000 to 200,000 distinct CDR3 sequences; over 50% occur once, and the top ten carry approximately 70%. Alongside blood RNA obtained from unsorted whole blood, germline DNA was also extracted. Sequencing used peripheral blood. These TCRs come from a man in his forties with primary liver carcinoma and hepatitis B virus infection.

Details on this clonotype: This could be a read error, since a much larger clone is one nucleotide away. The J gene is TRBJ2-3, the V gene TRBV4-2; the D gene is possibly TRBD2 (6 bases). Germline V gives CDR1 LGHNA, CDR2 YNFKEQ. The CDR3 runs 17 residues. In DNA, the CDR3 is TGTGCCAGCAGCCAAGATGGATACGGAGGGAGCACAGATACGCTGTATTTT. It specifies CASSQDGYGGSTDTLYF.

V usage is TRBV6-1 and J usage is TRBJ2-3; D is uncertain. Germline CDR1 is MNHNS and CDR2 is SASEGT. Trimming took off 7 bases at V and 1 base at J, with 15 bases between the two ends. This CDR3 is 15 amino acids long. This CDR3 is CASIDVHSGTDTQYF. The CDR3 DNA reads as TGTGCCAGCATAGACGTGCACAGCGGCACAGATACGCAGTATTTT.

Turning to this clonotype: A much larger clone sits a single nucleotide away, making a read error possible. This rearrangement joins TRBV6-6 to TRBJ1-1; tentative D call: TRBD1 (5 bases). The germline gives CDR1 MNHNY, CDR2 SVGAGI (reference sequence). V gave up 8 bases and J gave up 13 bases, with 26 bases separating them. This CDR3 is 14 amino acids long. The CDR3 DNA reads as TGTGCCAGCCGGCGGGGCAATGTAGCCCTGGGGGGTTTCTTT. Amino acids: CASRRGNVALGGFF.

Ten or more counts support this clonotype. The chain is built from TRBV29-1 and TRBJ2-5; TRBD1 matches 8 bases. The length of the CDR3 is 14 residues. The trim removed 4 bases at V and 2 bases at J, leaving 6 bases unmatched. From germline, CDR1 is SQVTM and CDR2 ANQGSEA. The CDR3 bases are TGCAGCGTTGGTGACAGGGGCTTGCAAGAGACCCAGTACTTC. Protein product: CSVGDRGLQETQYF.

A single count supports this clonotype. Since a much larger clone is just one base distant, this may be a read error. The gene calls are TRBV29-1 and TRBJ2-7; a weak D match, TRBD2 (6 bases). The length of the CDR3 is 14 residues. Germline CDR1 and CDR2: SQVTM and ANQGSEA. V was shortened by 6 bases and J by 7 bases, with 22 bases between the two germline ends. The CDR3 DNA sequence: TGCAGCGTAGGGGATTTAGCGGCTCCCCGGGAGCAGTACTTC. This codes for CSVGDLAAPREQYF.

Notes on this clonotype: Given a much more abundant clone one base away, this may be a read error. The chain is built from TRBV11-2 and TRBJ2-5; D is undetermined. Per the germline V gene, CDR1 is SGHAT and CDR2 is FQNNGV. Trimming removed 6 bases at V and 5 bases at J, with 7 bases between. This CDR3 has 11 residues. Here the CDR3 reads CASRKEETQYF. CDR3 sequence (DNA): TGTGCCAGCAGGAAGGAGGAGACCCAGTACTTC.

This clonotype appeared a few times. The CDR3 loop reads CASKTGGPNTEAFF. DNA of the CDR3: TGTGCCAGCAAGACAGGAGGTCCGAACACTGAAGCTTTCTTT. The rearrangement joins TRBV6-1 to TRBJ1-1; D may be TRBD1 (6 bases). The CDR3 runs 14 residues. Trimming left V 7 bases short and J 1 base short, with 13 bases between. The germline V gene encodes CDR1 MNHNS and CDR2 SASEGT.

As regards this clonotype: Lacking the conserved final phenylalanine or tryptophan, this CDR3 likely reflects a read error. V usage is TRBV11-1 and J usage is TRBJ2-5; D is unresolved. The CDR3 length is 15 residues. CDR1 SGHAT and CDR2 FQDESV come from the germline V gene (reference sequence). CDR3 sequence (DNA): TGTACCAGCAGCTTTGGAGTAGCTGTCCAAGAGACCCAGTACTTA. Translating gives CTSSFGVAVQETQYL.

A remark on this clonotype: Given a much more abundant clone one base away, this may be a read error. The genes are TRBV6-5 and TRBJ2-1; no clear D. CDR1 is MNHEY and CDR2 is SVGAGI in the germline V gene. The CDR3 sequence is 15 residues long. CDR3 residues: CASSYSASSYNEQLF. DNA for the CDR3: TGTGCCAGCAGTTACAGCGCAAGCTCCTACAATGAGCAGCTCTTC.

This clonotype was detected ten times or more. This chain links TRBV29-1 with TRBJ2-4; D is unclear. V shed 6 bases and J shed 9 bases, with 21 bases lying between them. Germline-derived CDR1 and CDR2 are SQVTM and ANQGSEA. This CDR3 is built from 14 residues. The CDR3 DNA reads TGCAGCGTCCCCCGGTCCGGGTCGCCTTTCATTCAGTACTTC. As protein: CSVPRSGSPFIQYF. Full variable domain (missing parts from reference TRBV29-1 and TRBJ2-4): SAVISQKPSRDICQRGTSLTIQCQVDSQVTMMFWYRQQPGQSLTLIATANQGSEATYESGFVIDKFPISRPNLTFSTLTVSNMSPEDSSIYLCSVPRSGSPFIQYFGAGTRLSVL.

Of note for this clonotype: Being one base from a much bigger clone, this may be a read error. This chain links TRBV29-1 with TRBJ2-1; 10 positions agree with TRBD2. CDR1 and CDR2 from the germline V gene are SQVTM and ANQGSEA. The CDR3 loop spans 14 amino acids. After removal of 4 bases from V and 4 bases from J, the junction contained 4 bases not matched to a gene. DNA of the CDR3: TGCAGCGTTGGGTCTAGCGGGAGTTACAATGAGCAGTTCTTC. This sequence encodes CSVGSSGSYNEQFF.

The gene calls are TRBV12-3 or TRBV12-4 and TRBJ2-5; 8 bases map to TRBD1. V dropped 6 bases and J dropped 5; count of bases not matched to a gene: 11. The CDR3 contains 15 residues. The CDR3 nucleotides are TGTGCCAGCAGAATAGGGACAGGTCATGAGGAGACCCAGTACTTC. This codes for CASRIGTGHEETQYF.

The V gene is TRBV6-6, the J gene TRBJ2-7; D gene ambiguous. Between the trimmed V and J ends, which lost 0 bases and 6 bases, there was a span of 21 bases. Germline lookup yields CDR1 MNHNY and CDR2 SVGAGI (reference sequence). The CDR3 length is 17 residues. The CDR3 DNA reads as TGTGCCAGCAGTTACTCGAGAGGTGCGATAAGGGCCTCCGAGCAGTACTTC. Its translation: CASSYSRGAIRASEQYF.

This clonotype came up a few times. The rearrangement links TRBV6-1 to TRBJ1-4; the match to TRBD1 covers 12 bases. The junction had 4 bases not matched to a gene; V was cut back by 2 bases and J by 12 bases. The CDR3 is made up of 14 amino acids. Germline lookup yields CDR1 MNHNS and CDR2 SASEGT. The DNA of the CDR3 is TGTGCCAGCAGTGAACGGGACAGGGGGCAAGAACTGTTTTTT. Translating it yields CASSERDRGQELFF.

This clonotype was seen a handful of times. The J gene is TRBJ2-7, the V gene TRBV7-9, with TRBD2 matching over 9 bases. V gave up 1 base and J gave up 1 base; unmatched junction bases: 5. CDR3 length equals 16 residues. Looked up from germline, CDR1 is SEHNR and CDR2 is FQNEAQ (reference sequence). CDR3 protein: CASSLDSGSLSYEQYF. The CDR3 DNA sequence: TGTGCCAGCAGCTTAGATAGCGGGAGTTTGTCCTACGAGCAGTACTTC. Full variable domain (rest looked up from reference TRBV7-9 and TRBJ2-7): DTGVSQNPRHKITKRGQNVTFRCDPISEHNRLYWYRQTLGQGPEFLTYFQNEAQLEKSRLLSDRFSAERPKGSFSTLEIQRTEQGDSAMYLCASSLDSGSLSYEQYFGPGTRLTVT.

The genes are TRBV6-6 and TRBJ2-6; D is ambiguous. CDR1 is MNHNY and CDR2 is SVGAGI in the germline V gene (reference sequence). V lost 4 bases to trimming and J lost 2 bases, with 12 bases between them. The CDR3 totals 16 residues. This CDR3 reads CASSLRREAGANVLTF. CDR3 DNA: TGTGCCAGCAGTTTACGGCGAGAGGCTGGGGCCAACGTCCTGACTTTC.

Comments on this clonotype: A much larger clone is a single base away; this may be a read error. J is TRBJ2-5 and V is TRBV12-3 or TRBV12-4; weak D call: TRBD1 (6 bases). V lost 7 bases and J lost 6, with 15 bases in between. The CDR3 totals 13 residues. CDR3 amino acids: CASNLGAGKTQYF. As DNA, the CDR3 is TGTGCCAGCAATCTGGGGGCCGGGAAGACCCAGTACTTC.

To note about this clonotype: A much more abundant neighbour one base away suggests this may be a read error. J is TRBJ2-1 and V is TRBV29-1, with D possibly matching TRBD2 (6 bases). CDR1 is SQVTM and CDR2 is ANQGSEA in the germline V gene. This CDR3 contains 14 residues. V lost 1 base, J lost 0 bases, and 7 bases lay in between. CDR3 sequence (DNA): TGCAGCGTTGAAGGGACTATCTCCTACAATGAGCAGTTCTTC. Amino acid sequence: CSVEGTISYNEQFF.

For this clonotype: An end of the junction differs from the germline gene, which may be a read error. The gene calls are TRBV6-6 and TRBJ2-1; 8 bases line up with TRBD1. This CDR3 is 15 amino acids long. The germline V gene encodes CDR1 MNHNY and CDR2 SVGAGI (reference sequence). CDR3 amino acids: CAGSYDRGINNEQFF. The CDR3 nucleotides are TGTGCCGGCAGCTACGACAGGGGTATCAACAATGAGCAGTTCTTC.

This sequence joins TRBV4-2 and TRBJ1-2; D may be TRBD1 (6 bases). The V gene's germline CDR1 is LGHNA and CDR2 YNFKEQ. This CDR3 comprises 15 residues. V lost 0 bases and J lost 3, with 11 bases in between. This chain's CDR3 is CASSQDRGRHYGYTF. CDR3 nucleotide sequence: TGTGCCAGCAGCCAAGACAGGGGAAGGCACTATGGCTACACCTTC.

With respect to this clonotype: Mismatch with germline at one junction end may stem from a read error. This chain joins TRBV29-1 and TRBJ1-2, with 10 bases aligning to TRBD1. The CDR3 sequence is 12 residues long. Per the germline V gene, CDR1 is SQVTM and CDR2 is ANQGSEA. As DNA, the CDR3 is TGCAGCGCCCGGGACAGGGGCGATGGTTACACCTTC. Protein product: CSARDRGDGYTF.

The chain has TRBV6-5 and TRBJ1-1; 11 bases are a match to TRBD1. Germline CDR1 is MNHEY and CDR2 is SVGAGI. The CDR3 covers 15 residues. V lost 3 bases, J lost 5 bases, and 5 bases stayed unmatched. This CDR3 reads CASSYTGTGGTEAFF. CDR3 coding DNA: TGTGCCAGCAGTTATACTGGGACAGGGGGGACTGAAGCTTTCTTT.

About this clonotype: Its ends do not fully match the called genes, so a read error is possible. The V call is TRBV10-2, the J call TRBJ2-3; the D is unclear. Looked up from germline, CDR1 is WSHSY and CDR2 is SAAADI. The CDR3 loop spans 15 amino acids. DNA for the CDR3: TGCGCCAGCAGGGACCTTAGATCTGGCACAGATACGCGGTATTTT. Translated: CASRDLRSGTDTRYF.

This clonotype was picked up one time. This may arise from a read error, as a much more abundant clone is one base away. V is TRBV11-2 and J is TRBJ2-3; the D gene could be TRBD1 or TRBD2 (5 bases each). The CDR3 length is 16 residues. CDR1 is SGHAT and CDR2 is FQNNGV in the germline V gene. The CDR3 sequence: CASSSGTLASTGTQYF. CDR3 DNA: TGTGCCAGCAGCTCCGGGACGCTGGCCAGCACAGGTACGCAGTATTTT. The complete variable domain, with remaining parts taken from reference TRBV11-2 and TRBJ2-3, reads EAGVAQSPRYKIIEKRQSVAFWCNPISGHATLYWYQQILGQGPKLLIQFQNNGVVDDSQLPKDRFSAERLKGVDSTLKIQPAKLEDSAVYLCASSSGTLASTGTQYFGPGTRLTVL.

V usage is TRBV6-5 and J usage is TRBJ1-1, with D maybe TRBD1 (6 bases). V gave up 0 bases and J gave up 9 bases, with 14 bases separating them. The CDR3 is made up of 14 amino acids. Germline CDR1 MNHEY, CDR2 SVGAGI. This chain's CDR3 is CASSYSVGQIKAFF. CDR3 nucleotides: TGTGCCAGCAGTTACTCAGTAGGACAGATTAAAGCTTTCTTT.

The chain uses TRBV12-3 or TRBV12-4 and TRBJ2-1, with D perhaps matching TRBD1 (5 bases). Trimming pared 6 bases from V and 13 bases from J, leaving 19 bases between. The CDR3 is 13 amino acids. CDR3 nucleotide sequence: TGTGCCAGCAGCCCTCCCAGGGCCGCTGATCAGTTCTTC. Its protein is CASSPPRAADQFF.

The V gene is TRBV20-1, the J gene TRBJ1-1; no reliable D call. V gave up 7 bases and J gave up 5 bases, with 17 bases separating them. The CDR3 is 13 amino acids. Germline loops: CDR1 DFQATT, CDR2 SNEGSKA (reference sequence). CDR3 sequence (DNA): TGCAGTGTTCCCTCGGGTCAAGGAACTGAAGCTTTCTTT. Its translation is CSVPSGQGTEAFF.

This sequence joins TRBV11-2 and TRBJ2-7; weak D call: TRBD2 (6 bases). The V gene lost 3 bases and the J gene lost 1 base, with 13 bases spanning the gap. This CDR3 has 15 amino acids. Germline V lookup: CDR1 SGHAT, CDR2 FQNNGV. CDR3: CASSFAGGVSYEQYF. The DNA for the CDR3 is TGTGCCAGCAGCTTTGCTGGCGGGGTTTCCTACGAGCAGTACTTC.

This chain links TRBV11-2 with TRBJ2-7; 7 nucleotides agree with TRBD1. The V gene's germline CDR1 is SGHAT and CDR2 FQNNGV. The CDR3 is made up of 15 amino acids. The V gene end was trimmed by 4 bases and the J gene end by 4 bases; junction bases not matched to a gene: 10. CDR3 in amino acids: CASSSHLGQIYEQYF. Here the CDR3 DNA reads TGTGCCAGCAGCTCTCACTTGGGACAGATTTACGAGCAGTACTTC.

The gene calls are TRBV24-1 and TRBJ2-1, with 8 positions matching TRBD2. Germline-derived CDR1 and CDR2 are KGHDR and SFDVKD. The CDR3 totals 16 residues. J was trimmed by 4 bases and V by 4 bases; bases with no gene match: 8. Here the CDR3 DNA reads TGTGCCACCAGTGACAGCACTAGCGGAGATTACAATGAGCAGTTCTTC. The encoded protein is CATSDSTSGDYNEQFF.